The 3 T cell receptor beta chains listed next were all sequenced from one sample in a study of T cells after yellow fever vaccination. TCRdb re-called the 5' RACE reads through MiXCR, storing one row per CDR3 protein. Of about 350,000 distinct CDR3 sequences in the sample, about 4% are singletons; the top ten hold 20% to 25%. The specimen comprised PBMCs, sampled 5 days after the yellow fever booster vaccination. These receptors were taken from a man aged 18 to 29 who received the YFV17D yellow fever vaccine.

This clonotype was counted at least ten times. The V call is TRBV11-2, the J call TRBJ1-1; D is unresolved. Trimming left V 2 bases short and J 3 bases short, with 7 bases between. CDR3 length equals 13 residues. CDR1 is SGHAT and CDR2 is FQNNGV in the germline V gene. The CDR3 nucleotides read TGTGCCAGCAGCTTACTAGGGTACACTGAAGCTTTCTTT. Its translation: CASSLLGYTEAFF.

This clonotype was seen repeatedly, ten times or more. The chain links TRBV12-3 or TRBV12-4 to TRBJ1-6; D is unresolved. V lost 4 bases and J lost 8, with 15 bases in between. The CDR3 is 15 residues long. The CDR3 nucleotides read TGTGCCAGCAGTTCTAACAGAGTGGGTCATTCACCCCTCCACTTT. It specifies CASSSNRVGHSPLHF.

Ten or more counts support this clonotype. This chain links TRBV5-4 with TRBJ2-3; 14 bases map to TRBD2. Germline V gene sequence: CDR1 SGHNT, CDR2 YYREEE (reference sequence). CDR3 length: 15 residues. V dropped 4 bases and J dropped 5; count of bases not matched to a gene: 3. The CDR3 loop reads CASSLGLAGGDTQYF. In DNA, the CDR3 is TGTGCCAGCAGCCTCGGACTAGCGGGGGGAGATACGCAGTATTTT.